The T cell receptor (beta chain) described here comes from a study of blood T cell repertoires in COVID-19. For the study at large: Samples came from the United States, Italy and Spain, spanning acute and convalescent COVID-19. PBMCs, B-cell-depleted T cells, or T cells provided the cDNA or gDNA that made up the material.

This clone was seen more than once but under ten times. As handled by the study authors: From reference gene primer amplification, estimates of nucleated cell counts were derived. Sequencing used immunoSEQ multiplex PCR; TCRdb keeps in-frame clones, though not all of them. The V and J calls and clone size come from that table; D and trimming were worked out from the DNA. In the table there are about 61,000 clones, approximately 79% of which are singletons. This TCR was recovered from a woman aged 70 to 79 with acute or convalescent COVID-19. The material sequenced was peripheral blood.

The CDR3 region has the DNA TGTGCCAGCAGCTTAGAGACAGGGTTTGCAACTAATGAAAAACTGTTTTTT. Amino acids: CASSLETGFATNEKLFF. The chain employs TRBV7-9 and TRBJ1-4; 7 bases align to TRBD1. CDR3 length equals 17 residues. From germline, CDR1 is SEHNR and CDR2 FQNEAQ (reference sequence). The V and J ends lost 1 base and 0 bases, in that order; junction bases with no gene match: 5. Supplemented by reference TRBV7-9 and TRBJ1-4, the full variable domain reads DTGVSQNPRHKITKRGQNVTFRCDPISEHNRLYWYRQTLGQGPEFLTYFQNEAQLEKSRLLSDRFSAERPKGSFSTLEIQRTEQGDSAMYLCASSLETGFATNEKLFFGSGTQLSVL.